Presented here are 9 T cell receptor beta chains from one specimen sequenced in a study of monozygotic twins with inflammatory bowel disease. TCRdb re-called the 5' RACE reads and catalogs CDR3 proteins one per entry, DNA excluded. This table holds fewer than 400,000 distinct CDR3 sequences. Sample: blood. These receptor sequences come from a human donor with ulcerative colitis or Crohn's disease, or a healthy co-twin of an affected twin (not recorded which).

The chain uses TRBV6-5 and TRBJ2-1; the TCRdb call, TRBD1, lacks DNA for checking. Germline CDR1 is MNHEY and CDR2 is SVGAGI. The length of the CDR3 is 17 residues. The CDR3 reads CASSYSIGTETHNEQFF.

The chain employs TRBV7-9 and TRBJ2-7; TCRdb returns TRBD1, unconfirmable since there is no DNA. CDR1 is SEHNR and CDR2 is FQNEAQ in the germline V gene (reference sequence). This CDR3 contains 14 residues. This CDR3 reads CASRLSGQGTEQYF.

The chain recombines TRBV7-2 with TRBJ2-7. Germline V gene sequence: CDR1 SGHTA, CDR2 FQGNSA. The CDR3 is 14 residues long. Here the CDR3 reads CASSLGSQAYEQYF.

Here the CDR3 reads CASSQNGKTQYF. The chain is built from TRBV3-1 and TRBJ2-5. Germline V CDR1 and CDR2: LGHDT, YNNKEL (reference sequence). The CDR3 spans 12 residues.

This rearrangement joins TRBV27 to TRBJ2-7; absent DNA, TCRdb's TRBD2 call cannot be checked. The CDR3 runs 14 residues. Germline CDR1 reads MNHEY; CDR2 reads SMNVEV (reference sequence). The CDR3 reads CASRSERDHYEQYF.

The genes are TRBV5-1 and TRBJ2-5; no DNA is available, so the TRBD2 call from TCRdb remains unchecked. The CDR3 loop spans 14 amino acids. CDR1 is SGHRS and CDR2 is YFSETQ in the germline V gene. The chain's CDR3 is CASSLTSGLETQYF.

The genes are TRBV29-1 and TRBJ2-3; TCRdb indicates TRBD1, and absent DNA this call remains unverified. Germline CDR1 reads SQVTM; CDR2 reads ANQGSEA. The CDR3 contains 15 residues. The CDR3 loop reads CSVVGSPQSTDTQYF.

This chain connects TRBV12-3 or TRBV12-4 to TRBJ2-3. This CDR3 is built from 12 residues. The CDR3 sequence: CASSPMKDTQYF.

The genes are TRBV6-2 or TRBV6-3 and TRBJ2-7; the D call of TRBD2 rests on TCRdb alone, since no DNA is present to check it. This CDR3 comprises 16 residues. CDR1 is MNHEY and CDR2 is SVGEGT in the germline V gene. CDR3 sequence reads: CASIQGLAGPSYEQYF.